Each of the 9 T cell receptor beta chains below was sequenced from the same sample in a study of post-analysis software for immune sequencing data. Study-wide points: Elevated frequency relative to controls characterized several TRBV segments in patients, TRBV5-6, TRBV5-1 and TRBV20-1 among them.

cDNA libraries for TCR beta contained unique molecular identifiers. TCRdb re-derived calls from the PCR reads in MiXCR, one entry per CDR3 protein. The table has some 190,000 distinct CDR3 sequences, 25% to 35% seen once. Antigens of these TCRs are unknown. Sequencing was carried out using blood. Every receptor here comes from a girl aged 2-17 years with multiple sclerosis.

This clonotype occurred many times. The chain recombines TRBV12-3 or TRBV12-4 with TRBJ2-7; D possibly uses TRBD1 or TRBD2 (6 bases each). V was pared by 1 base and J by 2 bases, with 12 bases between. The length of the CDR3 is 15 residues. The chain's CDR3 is CASSLGSGEAYEQYF. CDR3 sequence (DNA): TGTGCCAGCAGTTTAGGGTCAGGGGAGGCCTACGAGCAGTACTTC.

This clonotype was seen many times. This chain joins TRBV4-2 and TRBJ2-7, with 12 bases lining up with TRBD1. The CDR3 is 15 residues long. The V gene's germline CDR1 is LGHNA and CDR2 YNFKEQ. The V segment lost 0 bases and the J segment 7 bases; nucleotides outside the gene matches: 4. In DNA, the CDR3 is TGTGCCAGCAGCCAAGAAGGGACAGGGGGCAGGGAGCAGTACTTC. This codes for CASSQEGTGGREQYF.

The CDR3, as DNA: TGCAGCGTTGAAGATCGGAGGGAGGATGAGCAGTTCTTC. Its translation: CSVEDRREDEQFF. The chain is built from TRBV29-1 and TRBJ2-1; TRBD2 is a possible D gene (6 bases). V was pared by 0 bases and J by 8 bases, with 11 bases between. Germline CDR1 reads SQVTM; CDR2 reads ANQGSEA. The CDR3 has 13 amino acids.

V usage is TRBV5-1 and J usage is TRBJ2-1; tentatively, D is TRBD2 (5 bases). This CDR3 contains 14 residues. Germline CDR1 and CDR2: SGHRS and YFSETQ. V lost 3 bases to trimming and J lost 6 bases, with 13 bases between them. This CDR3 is CASSWGVLPNEQFF. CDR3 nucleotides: TGCGCCAGCAGCTGGGGAGTCCTACCCAATGAGCAGTTCTTC.

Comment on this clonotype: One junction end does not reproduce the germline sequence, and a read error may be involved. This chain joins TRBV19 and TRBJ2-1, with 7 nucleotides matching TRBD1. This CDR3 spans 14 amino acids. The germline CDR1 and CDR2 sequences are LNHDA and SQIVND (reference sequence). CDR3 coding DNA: TGTGCCAGTAGTCGAGGGACAGTCTACGATGAGCAGTTCTTC. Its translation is CASSRGTVYDEQFF.

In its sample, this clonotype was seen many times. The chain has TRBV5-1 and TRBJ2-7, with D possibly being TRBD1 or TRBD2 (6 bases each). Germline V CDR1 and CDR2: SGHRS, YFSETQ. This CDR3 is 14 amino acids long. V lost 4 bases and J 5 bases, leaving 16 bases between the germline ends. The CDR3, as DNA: TGCGCCAGCAGCCGGAGTGGGGGGCTCAACGAGCAGTACTTC. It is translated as CASSRSGGLNEQYF. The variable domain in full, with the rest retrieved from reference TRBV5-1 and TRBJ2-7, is KAGVTQTPRYLIKTRGQQVTLSCSPISGHRSVSWYQQTPGQGLQFLFEYFSETQRNKGNFPGRFSGRQFSNSRSEMNVSTLELGDSALYLCASSRSGGLNEQYFGPGTRLTVT.

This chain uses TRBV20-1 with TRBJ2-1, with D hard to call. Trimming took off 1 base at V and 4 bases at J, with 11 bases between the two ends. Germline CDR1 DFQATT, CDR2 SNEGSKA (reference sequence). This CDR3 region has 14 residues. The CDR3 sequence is CSARGESSYNEQFF. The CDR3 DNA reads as TGCAGTGCTAGAGGAGAGAGCTCATACAATGAGCAGTTCTTC.

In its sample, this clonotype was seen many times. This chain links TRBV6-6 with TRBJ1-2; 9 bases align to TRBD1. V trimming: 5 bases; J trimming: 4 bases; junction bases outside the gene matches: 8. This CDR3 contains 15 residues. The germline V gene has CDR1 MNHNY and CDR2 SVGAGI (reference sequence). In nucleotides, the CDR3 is TGTGCCAGCAGTACATTCGGGACAGGGTCCTATGGCTACACCTTC. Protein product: CASSTFGTGSYGYTF.

CDR3 in amino acids: CASGLVQAGMVTEAFF. The CDR3 coding sequence is TGTGCTAGTGGTTTGGTACAGGCAGGGATGGTTACTGAAGCTTTCTTT. This chain uses TRBV12-5 with TRBJ1-1, with D tentatively TRBD1 (5 bases). V was cut by 0 bases and J by 5 bases, with 16 bases left in between. Germline V CDR1 and CDR2: LGHNT, FRNRAP. The CDR3 contains 16 residues.